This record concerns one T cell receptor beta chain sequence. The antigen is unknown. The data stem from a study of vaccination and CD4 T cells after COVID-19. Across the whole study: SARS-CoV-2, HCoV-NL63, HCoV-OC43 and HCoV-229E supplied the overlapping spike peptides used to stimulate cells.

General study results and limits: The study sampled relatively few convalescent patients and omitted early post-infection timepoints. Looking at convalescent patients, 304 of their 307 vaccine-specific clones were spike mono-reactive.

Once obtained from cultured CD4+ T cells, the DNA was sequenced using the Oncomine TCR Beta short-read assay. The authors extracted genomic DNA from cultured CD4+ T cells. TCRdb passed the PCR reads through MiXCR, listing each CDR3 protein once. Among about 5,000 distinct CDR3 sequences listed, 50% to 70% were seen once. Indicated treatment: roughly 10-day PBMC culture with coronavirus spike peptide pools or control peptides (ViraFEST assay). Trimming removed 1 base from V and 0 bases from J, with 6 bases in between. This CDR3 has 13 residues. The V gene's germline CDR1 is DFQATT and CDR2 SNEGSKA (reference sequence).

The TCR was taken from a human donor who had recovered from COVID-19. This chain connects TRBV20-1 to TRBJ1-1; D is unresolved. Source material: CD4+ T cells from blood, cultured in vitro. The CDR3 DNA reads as TGCAGTGCTAGAGGTCAGGTGAACACTGAAGCTTTCTTT. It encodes CSARGQVNTEAFF.